This T cell receptor beta chain appears in the sequencing data of a study of radiation and T cells in renal cell carcinoma. Time point noted: blood 2 weeks post-SBRT. Treatment described: 15 Gy SBRT to primary tumor, nephrectomy 4 weeks later. Notes on this clone: Distinct nucleotide sequences in the sample also encode this CDR3.

Data came from immunoSEQ multiplex PCR; TCRdb stores just in-frame clones and leaves some out. Of 100,000 to 150,000 clones detected, more than 75% appear once; the ten largest clones hold about 5.6%. Germline values: CDR1 SGDLS, CDR2 YYNGEE. This CDR3 region has 15 residues. V lost 0 bases, J lost 4 bases, and 11 bases lay in between. The chain has TRBV9 and TRBJ2-1, with a tentative D call TRBD2 (5 bases). The material sequenced was blood, taken from a patient whose treatment included radiotherapy and nephrectomy. The sequence derives from a woman in her 70s with renal cell carcinoma. The CDR3 region has the DNA TGTGCCAGCAGCGTAGGTGGCGGAGGTTACAATGAGCAGTTCTTC. Amino acid sequence: CASSVGGGGYNEQFF.